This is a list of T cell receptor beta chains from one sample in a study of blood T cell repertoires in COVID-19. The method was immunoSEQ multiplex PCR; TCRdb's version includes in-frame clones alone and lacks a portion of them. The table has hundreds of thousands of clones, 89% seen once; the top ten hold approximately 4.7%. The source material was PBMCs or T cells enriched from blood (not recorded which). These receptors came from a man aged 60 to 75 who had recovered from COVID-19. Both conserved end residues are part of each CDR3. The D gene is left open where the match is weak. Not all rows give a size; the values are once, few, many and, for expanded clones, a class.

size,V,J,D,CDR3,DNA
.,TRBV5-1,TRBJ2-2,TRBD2,CASSLRASGRIGYTGELFF,TGCGCCAGCAGCTTGAGGGCTAGCGGGAGAATCGGGTACACCGGGGAGCTGTTTTTT
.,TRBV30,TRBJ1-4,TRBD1,CAWSSGTGGRNEKLFF,TGTGCCTGGTCCAGCGGGACAGGGGGCAGAAATGAAAAACTGTTTTTT
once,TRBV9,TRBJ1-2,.,CASSSSEYGYTF,TGTGCCAGCAGCTCGAGCGAGTATGGCTACACCTTC
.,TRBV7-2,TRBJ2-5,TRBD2,CASSLTLLADKETQYF,TGTGCCAGCAGCTTAACATTGCTAGCGGATAAAGAGACCCAGTACTTC
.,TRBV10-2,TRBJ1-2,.,CASSDVSARNYGYTF,TGCGCCAGCAGTGACGTCAGCGCGAGAAACTATGGCTACACCTTC
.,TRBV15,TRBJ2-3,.,CATSSPLPGVDTQYF,TGTGCCACCAGCAGTCCACTTCCGGGAGTAGATACGCAGTATTTT
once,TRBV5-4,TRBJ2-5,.,CASTPANFGETQYF,TGTGCCAGCACACCTGCCAATTTCGGGGAGACCCAGTACTTC
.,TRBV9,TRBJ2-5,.,CASSTDGQETQYF,TGTGCCAGCAGTACAGACGGTCAAGAGACCCAGTACTTC
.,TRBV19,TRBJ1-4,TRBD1,CASSMAQGVNEKLFF,TGTGCCAGTAGTATGGCCCAGGGGGTTAATGAAAAACTGTTTTTT
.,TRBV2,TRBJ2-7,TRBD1,CASRVTGGEQYF,TGTGCCAGCAGGGTGACAGGGGGAGAGCAGTACTTC
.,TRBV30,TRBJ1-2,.,CAWSDPRTVNYGYTF,TGTGCCTGGAGTGACCCTAGGACAGTTAACTATGGCTACACCTTC
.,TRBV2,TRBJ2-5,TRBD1,CASSRDSQETQYF,TGTGCCAGCAGCCGGGACAGTCAAGAGACCCAGTACTTC
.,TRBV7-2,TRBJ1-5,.,CASSSGFNQPQHF,TGTGCCAGCTCGTCGGGGTTCAATCAGCCCCAGCATTTT
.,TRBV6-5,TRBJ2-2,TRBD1,CASRGTANTGELFF,TGTGCCAGCAGAGGGACAGCGAACACCGGGGAGCTGTTTTTT
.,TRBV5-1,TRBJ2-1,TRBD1,CASAPPQGAPYNEQFF,TGCGCCAGCGCTCCCCCCCAGGGGGCCCCCTACAATGAGCAGTTCTTC